This T cell receptor (beta chain) originates from a study of shared clonotypes between healthy human individuals. This clone came up a few times. Its specificity is unknown. Points from the study as a whole: Naive subsets tended to show greater estimated richness than memory subsets. Investigators expected sequencing depth to affect clonotype sharing among donors.

Into CD45RA+ naive and CD45RA-negative memory subsets, the CD4+ cells were split. Measured with immunoSEQ multiplex PCR; TCRdb has only the in-frame clones, and not every one. Of about 680,000 clones listed, roughly 73% are singletons. The sequence came from a woman aged 25 to 39 in good health. Sequences were obtained from memory CD4+ T cells sorted from blood. Subset indicated: CD45RA-negative fraction.

This CDR3 reads CASSMWSPPDNEQFF. For the CDR3, the DNA is TGTGCCAGTAGTATGTGGAGCCCGCCCGACAATGAGCAGTTCTTC. The rearrangement uses TRBV19 and TRBJ2-1, with D unresolved. V lost 3 bases, J lost 5 bases, and 14 bases lay in between. The CDR3 has 15 amino acids. Per the germline V gene, CDR1 is LNHDA and CDR2 is SQIVND (reference sequence). The variable domain in full, with the rest retrieved from reference TRBV19 and TRBJ2-1, is DGGITQSPKYLFRKEGQNVTLSCEQNLNHDAMYWYRQDPGQGLRLIYYSQIVNDFQKGDIAEGYSVSREKKESFPLTVTSAQKNPTAFYLCASSMWSPPDNEQFFGPGTRLTVL.